The 14 T cell receptor beta chains below were found in one sample sequenced in a study of blood T cells in healthy people across ages. It was with a sample-barcoded 5' primer and a J-beta primer mix that a second PCR of about 6 to 11 cycles was run. MiXCR, applied by TCRdb to the 5' RACE reads, yields one record per CDR3 protein. Here the sample spans more than 1,000,000 distinct CDR3 sequences, 20% to 25% being singletons. These same records also appear under a second study, on T cells of mothers and their children.

Sequenced: blood. All receptors come from a girl aged 2 to 9 in good health.

The chain combines TRBV7-8 with TRBJ2-7; TRBD1 is a possible D gene (5 bases). The CDR3 loop spans 13 amino acids. Trimming left V 5 bases short and J 7 bases short, with 15 bases between. Germline V gene sequence: CDR1 SGHVS, CDR2 FQNEAQ. As DNA, the CDR3 is TGTGCCAGCAGCGTCACAGGAGTTTATGAGCAGTACTTC. Residues: CASSVTGVYEQYF.

This chain joins TRBV7-8 and TRBJ1-2, with D perhaps TRBD1 (6 bases). Germline CDR1 SGHVS, CDR2 FQNEAQ. The ends were cut back, 5 bases at V and 8 bases at J, with 18 bases in the middle. The CDR3 covers 14 residues. The CDR3 loop is CASSTRGVSFGYTF. The CDR3 nucleotides read TGTGCCAGCAGCACAAGGGGGGTTTCGTTCGGCTACACCTTC.

This clonotype showed up just a few times. The gene calls are TRBV7-6 and TRBJ2-7; D is perhaps TRBD1 or TRBD2 (5 bases each). Trimming stripped 6 bases from V and 2 bases from J, with 14 bases between. CDR1 SGHVS and CDR2 FNYEAQ come from the germline V gene. The CDR3 has 14 amino acids. The CDR3 DNA is TGTGCCAGCAGTCTAGATGTGGGGGCCTACGAGCAGTACTTC. Protein product: CASSLDVGAYEQYF.

This chain links TRBV28 with TRBJ2-7, with TRBD2 matching over 9 bases. The J segment lost 6 bases and the V segment lost 7 bases, leaving 25 bases of the junction unmatched. The V gene's germline CDR1 is MDHEN and CDR2 SYDVKM. The CDR3 is 19 amino acids. The CDR3 protein is CASTGGGSQLAGTSREQYF. The CDR3 nucleotides read TGTGCCAGCACCGGGGGAGGCAGCCAGCTAGCGGGAACTTCTCGCGAGCAGTACTTC.

In its sample, this clonotype was seen a few times. V is TRBV7-2 and J is TRBJ1-2; D perhaps matches TRBD1 (6 bases). The germline CDR1 and CDR2 sequences are SGHTA and FQGNSA. V was cut by 0 bases and J by 6 bases, with 14 bases left in between. The CDR3 is 15 residues long. The CDR3 spells CASSLASMGGHGYTF. As DNA, the CDR3 is TGTGCCAGCAGCTTAGCGTCGATGGGGGGCCATGGCTACACCTTC.

CDR3 in DNA: TGTGCCAGCAGCTTAGCTCAGGGCAGGGCCAATTCACCCCTCCACTTT. It translates to CASSLAQGRANSPLHF. The chain couples TRBV11-2 to TRBJ1-6; a weak D match, TRBD1 (5 bases). CDR3 length: 16 residues. CDR1 is SGHAT, CDR2 FQNNGV, per germline. V was trimmed by 1 base and J by 7 bases, leaving 14 bases between them.

A note on this clonotype: This may be a read error, as it is one base from a much larger clone. The V and J genes are TRBV28 and TRBJ2-3; D unresolved. This CDR3 spans 16 amino acids. Germline assignment: CDR1 MDHEN and CDR2 SYDVKM. Trimming shortened V by 7 bases and J by 1 base, and 18 bases separated the two germline ends. The CDR3 region is CASIPIFGARTDTQYF. The CDR3 DNA reads TGTGCCAGCATCCCTATCTTCGGAGCTCGCACAGATACGCAGTATTTT.

The V call is TRBV3-1, the J call TRBJ1-1; D not resolved. The CDR3 runs 14 residues. V was pared by 0 bases and J by 6 bases, with 11 bases between. The germline CDR1 and CDR2 sequences are LGHDT and YNNKEL (reference sequence). CDR3 nucleotide sequence: TGTGCCAGCAGCCAAGATCTTAACGGGGCTGAAGCTTTCTTT. Amino acid sequence: CASSQDLNGAEAFF.

V gene TRBV25-1 combines with J gene TRBJ2-3; D gene uncertain. The CDR3 is made up of 13 amino acids. The germline CDR1 and CDR2 sequences are MGHDK and SYGVNS. Between the trimmed V and J ends, which lost 6 bases and 4 bases, there was a span of 11 bases. Here the CDR3 reads CASSDGLSDTQYF. The DNA for the CDR3 is TGTGCCAGCAGCGATGGTCTGTCAGATACGCAGTATTTT.

This clonotype appeared a few times. The chain is built from TRBV29-1 and TRBJ2-1; the D gene is possibly TRBD1 (6 bases). CDR3 length: 14 residues. V lost 4 bases to trimming and J lost 9 bases, with 19 bases between them. Germline V gene lookup returns CDR1 SQVTM and CDR2 ANQGSEA. CDR3: CSVAGQGRRSEQFF. Written as DNA, the CDR3 is TGCAGCGTTGCCGGTCAGGGGAGACGAAGTGAGCAGTTCTTC.

The genes are TRBV10-2 and TRBJ2-5, with D perhaps given as TRBD1 or TRBD2 (5 bases each). The CDR3 totals 14 residues. From germline, CDR1 is WSHSY and CDR2 SAAADI. Deletions cut 0 bases from V and 5 bases from J, with 10 bases between. CDR3: CASSESRGTETQYF. Here the CDR3 DNA reads TGCGCCAGCAGTGAGTCGAGGGGAACGGAGACCCAGTACTTC.

There are a few counts of this clonotype. The chain uses TRBV12-3 or TRBV12-4 and TRBJ1-1; TRBD1 matches at 7 bases. The CDR3 is made up of 16 amino acids. V was clipped by 6 bases and J by 3 bases; unmatched bases: 13. As DNA, the CDR3 is TGTGCCAGCAGCCCCACTAACAGGGGAGGGTACACTGAAGCTTTCTTT. Encoded protein: CASSPTNRGGYTEAFF.

The table lists this clonotype with a few counts. The gene calls are TRBV15 and TRBJ2-4, with D possibly TRBD1 on 6 matching bases. The V gene's germline CDR1 is LNHNV and CDR2 YYDKDF (reference sequence). Trimming left V 5 bases short and J 8 bases short, with 10 bases between. The CDR3 runs to 12 residues. As DNA, the CDR3 is TGTGCCACCAGCGACACAGGGTACATTCAGTACTTC. This gives the protein CATSDTGYIQYF.

The J gene is TRBJ2-1, the V gene TRBV3-1; 12 nucleotides agree with TRBD2. Germline CDR1 is LGHDT and CDR2 is YNNKEL (reference sequence). The CDR3 loop spans 16 amino acids. After removal of 4 bases from V and 8 bases from J, the junction contained 9 bases not matched to a gene. The CDR3 nucleotides are TGTGCCAGCAGCCCGACGACTAGCGGGAGAGTCGATGAGCAGTTCTTC. Its protein product is CASSPTTSGRVDEQFF.